The 19 T cell receptor beta chains listed next were all sequenced from one sample in a study of T cell responses to AZD1222 COVID-19 vaccine. Method: immunoSEQ multiplex PCR; TCRdb's copy keeps in-frame clones and lacks some. The top ten hold approximately 6.9% of the sample, which has about 150,000 clones, more than 80% seen once. The sample here was peripheral blood, taken on day 0 of AZD1222 vaccination. The receptors shown here come from an adult in good health.

The rearrangement uses TRBV9 and TRBJ2-2; TRBD2 is a possible D gene (6 bases). The CDR3 covers 16 residues. Germline-derived CDR1 and CDR2 are SGDLS and YYNGEE. Trimming shortened V by 0 bases and J by 4 bases, and 13 bases separated the two germline ends. Here the CDR3 reads CASSVVGGRGTGELFF. The DNA of the CDR3 is TGTGCCAGCAGCGTAGTCGGGGGACGGGGCACCGGGGAGCTGTTTTTT. Full variable domain (outside the CDR3, taken from reference TRBV9 and TRBJ2-2): DSGVTQTPKHLITATGQRVTLRCSPRSGDLSVYWYQQSLDQGLQFLIQYYNGEERAKGNILERFSAQQFPDLHSELNLSSLELGDSALYFCASSVVGGRGTGELFFGEGSRLTVL.

CDR3 bases: TGTGCCAGCAGCTCCTGGGGGGGTACCTACCAAGAGACCCAGTACTTC. Translated: CASSSWGGTYQETQYF. The chain joins TRBV13 to TRBJ2-5, with 7 bases fitting TRBD2. The CDR3 length is 16 residues. Trimming removed 4 bases from V and 0 bases from J; junction bases left unmatched: 8. In germline, CDR1 is PRHDT, CDR2 FYEKMQ (reference sequence).

This clone was observed once. This chain joins TRBV3-1 (or the pseudogene TRBV3-2) and TRBJ1-4, with TRBD1 identical over 7 bases. Unmatched junction bases numbered 3, after V lost 1 base and J lost 13 bases. CDR1 is LGHDT and CDR2 is YNNKEL in the germline V gene (reference sequence). The CDR3 sequence is 12 residues long. In DNA form, the CDR3 reads TGTGCCAGCAGCCAAGGGGACAGATTACTGTTTTTT. The encoded protein is CASSQGDRLLFF.

J is TRBJ2-2 and V is TRBV5-5; TRBD1 aligns across 8 bases. The germline CDR1 and CDR2 sequences are SGHKS and YYEKEE (reference sequence). This CDR3 has 15 residues. J was trimmed by 3 bases and V by 4 bases; bases with no gene match: 5. The CDR3 spells CASSRTGIHTGELFF. In nucleotides, the CDR3 is TGTGCCAGCAGCCGGACAGGGATCCACACCGGGGAGCTGTTTTTT.

This clone was seen a single time. CDR3 DNA sequence: TGTGCCAGCAGCCGCTCCGGGGGTGGCAGGGGAGGGAACTATGGCTACACCTTC. Translating it yields CASSRSGGGRGGNYGYTF. This chain connects TRBV7-9 to TRBJ1-2; D may be TRBD1 (6 bases). The length of the CDR3 is 18 residues. Between the trimmed V and J ends, which lost 5 bases and 2 bases, there was a span of 24 bases. Germline V CDR1 and CDR2: SEHNR, FQNEAQ (reference sequence).

The chain joins TRBV9 to TRBJ2-2; D call uncertain. The V and J ends lost 0 bases and 5 bases respectively, with 2 bases between them. CDR1 and CDR2 (germline): SGDLS, YYNGEE. This CDR3 is built from 12 residues. The CDR3 DNA sequence: TGTGCCAGCAGCGTAGCTACCGGGGAGCTGTTTTTT. Translated: CASSVATGELFF. The full variable domain, with the rest looked up from reference TRBV9 and TRBJ2-2, is DSGVTQTPKHLITATGQRVTLRCSPRSGDLSVYWYQQSLDQGLQFLIQYYNGEERAKGNILERFSAQQFPDLHSELNLSSLELGDSALYFCASSVATGELFFGEGSRLTVL.

This sequence joins TRBV4-1 and TRBJ2-4, with D unresolved. Germline lookup yields CDR1 MGHRA and CDR2 YSYEKL. This CDR3 has 13 residues. V dropped 1 base and J dropped 6 bases, with 7 bases sitting between them. CDR3 in DNA: TGCGCCAGCAGCCAAGGGTTCGTAAACATTCAGTACTTC. Amino acids: CASSQGFVNIQYF.

The J gene is TRBJ2-7, the V gene TRBV18; D may be TRBD1 or TRBD2 (6 bases each). Germline loops: CDR1 KGHSH, CDR2 LQKENI. This CDR3 spans 15 amino acids. V lost 6 bases, J lost 2 bases, and 17 bases lay in between. The CDR3 loop is CASSPYPGAAYEQYV. The CDR3 nucleotides are TGTGCCAGCTCTCCCTATCCGGGGGCTGCCTACGAGCAGTACGTC.

The V call is TRBV30, the J call TRBJ1-4; the D gene is possibly TRBD1 (5 bases). This CDR3 has 13 residues. Trimming left V 4 bases short and J 5 bases short, with 11 bases between. Germline loops: CDR1 GTSNPN, CDR2 SVGIG (reference sequence). The chain's CDR3 is CAWIGAANEKLFF. CDR3 nucleotides: TGTGCCTGGATCGGGGCAGCAAATGAAAAACTGTTTTTT.

The chain carries TRBV19 and TRBJ2-1, with TRBD2 as a possible D gene (5 bases). In germline, CDR1 is LNHDA, CDR2 SQIVND (reference sequence). The V end was cut by 5 bases, the J end by 7 bases, with 18 bases between. The CDR3 extends over 15 amino acids. DNA of the CDR3: TGTGCCAGTAGTGCAACGGGATTCTCTTTTAATGAGCAGTTCTTC. Protein: CASSATGFSFNEQFF. The full variable domain, with the rest looked up from reference TRBV19 and TRBJ2-1, is DGGITQSPKYLFRKEGQNVTLSCEQNLNHDAMYWYRQDPGQGLRLIYYSQIVNDFQKGDIAEGYSVSREKKESFPLTVTSAQKNPTAFYLCASSATGFSFNEQFFGPGTRLTVL.

This chain connects TRBV27 to TRBJ2-1; D uncertain. Deletions cut 3 bases from V and 7 bases from J, with 13 bases between. The CDR3 is 14 residues long. Germline V CDR1 and CDR2: MNHEY, SMNVEV (reference sequence). CDR3: CASSFILGGNEQFF. The CDR3 coding sequence is TGTGCCAGCAGTTTCATTCTGGGTGGGAATGAGCAGTTCTTC.

The J gene is TRBJ1-5, the V gene TRBV10-3; TRBD1 aligns across 8 bases. Unmatched junction bases numbered 8, after V lost 6 bases and J lost 4 bases. The CDR3 extends over 15 amino acids. Per the germline V gene, CDR1 is ENHRY and CDR2 is SYGVKD. The CDR3 DNA follows: TGTGCCATCAGAATGAGCGGGACAGGTAATCAGCCCCAGCATTTT. This translates into CAIRMSGTGNQPQHF.

The chain joins TRBV4-3 to TRBJ2-7, with no clear D. Germline V gives CDR1 LGHNA, CDR2 YSLEER. Trimming left V 0 bases short and J 5 bases short, with 14 bases between. The CDR3 consists of 15 residues. The CDR3 region is CASSQDRGGSNEQYF. CDR3 coding DNA: TGCGCCAGCAGCCAAGATCGAGGTGGGTCCAACGAGCAGTACTTC.

This rearrangement joins TRBV27 to TRBJ1-4; 7 bases line up with TRBD1. Germline CDR1 MNHEY, CDR2 SMNVEV (reference sequence). J lost 0 bases, V lost 5 bases, and 6 bases had no gene match. The CDR3 sequence is 16 residues long. The DNA of the CDR3 is TGTGCCAGCAGTCAAACAGGGGTTGCAACTAATGAAAAACTGTTTTTT. Residues: CASSQTGVATNEKLFF.

The chain carries TRBV2 and TRBJ1-1; D gene ambiguous. The CDR3 extends over 13 amino acids. V lost 5 bases to trimming and J lost 3 bases, with 10 bases between them. CDR1 and CDR2 from the germline V gene are SNHLY and FYNNEI. CDR3 region: CASSYLADTEAFF. The CDR3, as DNA: TGTGCCAGCAGTTATTTGGCCGACACTGAAGCTTTCTTT.

The chain joins TRBV4-2 to TRBJ1-6, with D perhaps TRBD1 (6 bases). V was shortened by 0 bases and J by 7 bases, with 10 bases between the two germline ends. Germline CDR1 reads LGHNA; CDR2 reads YNFKEQ. This CDR3 has 15 residues. The chain's CDR3 is CASSQDPGQNSPLHF. The CDR3 DNA reads as TGTGCCAGCAGCCAAGATCCCGGACAGAATTCACCCCTCCACTTT.

This chain joins TRBV5-1 and TRBJ1-4; D ambiguous. The CDR3 runs 16 residues. V dropped 2 bases and J dropped 3 bases, with 14 bases sitting between them. Germline CDR1 reads SGHRS; CDR2 reads YFSETQ. CDR3 sequence reads: CASSFGSFKANEKLFF. As DNA, the CDR3 is TGCGCCAGCAGCTTTGGCAGCTTCAAGGCTAATGAAAAACTGTTTTTT. The variable domain in full, with the rest retrieved from reference TRBV5-1 and TRBJ1-4, is KAGVTQTPRYLIKTRGQQVTLSCSPISGHRSVSWYQQTPGQGLQFLFEYFSETQRNKGNFPGRFSGRQFSNSRSEMNVSTLELGDSALYLCASSFGSFKANEKLFFGSGTQLSVL.

This rearrangement joins TRBV19 to TRBJ1-3; D is unclear. The CDR3 consists of 14 residues. The germline CDR1 and CDR2 sequences are LNHDA and SQIVND (reference sequence). The V end lost 4 bases, the J end lost 2 bases, and 9 bases lay between the germline ends. The CDR3 loop reads CASSTDLPGNTIYF. CDR3 coding DNA: TGTGCCAGTAGTACCGACCTACCTGGAAACACCATATATTTT. Based on the CDR3 plus reference TRBV19 and TRBJ1-3, the full variable domain is DGGITQSPKYLFRKEGQNVTLSCEQNLNHDAMYWYRQDPGQGLRLIYYSQIVNDFQKGDIAEGYSVSREKKESFPLTVTSAQKNPTAFYLCASSTDLPGNTIYFGEGSWLTVV.

The chain couples TRBV7-9 to TRBJ2-3; unclear D gene. CDR1 is SEHNR, CDR2 FQNEAQ, per germline (reference sequence). The CDR3 runs 10 residues. The V gene lost 5 bases and the J gene lost 9 bases, with 6 bases spanning the gap. This chain's CDR3 is CASSLNTQYF. The CDR3 DNA is TGTGCCAGCAGCCTAAACACGCAGTATTTT. The complete variable domain, with remaining parts taken from reference TRBV7-9 and TRBJ2-3, reads DTGVSQNPRHKITKRGQNVTFRCDPISEHNRLYWYRQTLGQGPEFLTYFQNEAQLEKSRLLSDRFSAERPKGSFSTLEIQRTEQGDSAMYLCASSLNTQYFGPGTRLTVL.